This TCR beta chain was identified during a study of vaccination effects on CD4 cells after COVID-19. CDR3 size: 15 residues. Between the trimmed V and J ends, which lost 5 bases and 4 bases, there was a span of 18 bases. Germline lookup yields CDR1 SGHRS and CDR2 YFSETQ. Under the ViraFEST assay, PBMC were stimulated with viral peptide pools so that antigen-specific CD4+ T cells expanded. Sequencing was performed afterwards. At the end of 10 days of culture, CD4+ T cells were isolated. People in the vaccine group had not been infected with SARS-CoV-2 before, and their nucleocapsid antibodies were negative. At days 3 and 7, half of the medium was exchanged for IL-2 medium. As to this clone: Its antigen is not identified.

Clones were read by immunoSEQ multiplex PCR, and TCRdb kept only the in-frame ones, dropping some. The profile shows 55,000 to 80,000 clones, 80% of them singletons. This TCR came from a human donor who received a COVID-19 vaccine. Specimen: CD4+ T cells from PBMCs cultured with SARS-CoV-2 spike peptides, collected before COVID-19 vaccination. The chain joins TRBV5-1 to TRBJ1-2, with TRBD1 as a possible D gene (5 bases). CDR3 loop: CASRNGQGWPYGYTF. The CDR3 DNA follows: TGCGCCAGCAGAAACGGCCAGGGATGGCCCTATGGCTACACCTTC.